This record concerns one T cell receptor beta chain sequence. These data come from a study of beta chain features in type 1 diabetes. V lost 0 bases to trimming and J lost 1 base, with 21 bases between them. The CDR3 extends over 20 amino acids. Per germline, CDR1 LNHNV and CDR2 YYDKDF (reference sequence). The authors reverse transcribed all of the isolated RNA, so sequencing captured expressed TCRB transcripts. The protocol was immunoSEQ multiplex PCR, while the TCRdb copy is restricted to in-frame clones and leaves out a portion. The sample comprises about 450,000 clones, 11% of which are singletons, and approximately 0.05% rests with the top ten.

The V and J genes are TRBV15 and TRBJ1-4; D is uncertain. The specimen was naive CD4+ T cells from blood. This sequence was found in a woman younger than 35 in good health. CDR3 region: CATSRDGPEGAYRTNEKLFF. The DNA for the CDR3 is TGTGCCACCAGCAGAGATGGCCCAGAGGGCGCTTACAGAACTAATGAAAAACTGTTTTTT.